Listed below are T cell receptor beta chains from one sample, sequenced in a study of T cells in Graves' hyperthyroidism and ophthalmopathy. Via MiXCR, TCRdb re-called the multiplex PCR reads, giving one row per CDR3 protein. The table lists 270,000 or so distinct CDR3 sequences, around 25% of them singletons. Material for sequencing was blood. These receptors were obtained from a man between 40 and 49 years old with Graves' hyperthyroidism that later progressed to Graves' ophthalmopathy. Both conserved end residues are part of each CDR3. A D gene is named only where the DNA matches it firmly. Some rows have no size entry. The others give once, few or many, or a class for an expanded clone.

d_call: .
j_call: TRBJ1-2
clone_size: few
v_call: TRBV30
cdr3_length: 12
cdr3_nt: TGTGCCTGGAGTGTACGGAGCTATGGCTACACCTTC
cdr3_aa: CAWSVRSYGYTF

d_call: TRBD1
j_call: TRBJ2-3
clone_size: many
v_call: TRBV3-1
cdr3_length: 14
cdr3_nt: TGTGCCAGCAGCCCCAGACAGGGGATCGGTACGCAGTATTTT
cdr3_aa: CASSPRQGIGTQYF

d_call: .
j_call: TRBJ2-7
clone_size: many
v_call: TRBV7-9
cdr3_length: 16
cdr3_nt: TGTGCCAGCAGCTTAACGTCGGAATTCCCCCCCTACGAGCAGTACTTC
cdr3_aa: CASSLTSEFPPYEQYF

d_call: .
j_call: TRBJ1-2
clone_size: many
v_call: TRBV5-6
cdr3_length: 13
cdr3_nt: TGTGCCAGCAGTCACCGGGGCTCTGATGGCTACACCTTC
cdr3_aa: CASSHRGSDGYTF

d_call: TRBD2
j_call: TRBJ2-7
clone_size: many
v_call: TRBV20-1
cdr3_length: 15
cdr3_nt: TGCAGTGCTAGAGAGTCAACGGGAGGGCCTTACGAGCAGTACTTC
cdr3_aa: CSARESTGGPYEQYF

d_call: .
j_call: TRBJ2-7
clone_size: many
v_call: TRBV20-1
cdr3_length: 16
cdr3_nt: TGCAGTGCTAGGGCCCAGGCTAGCGCCTGGGGGTACGAGCAGTACTTC
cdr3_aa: CSARAQASAWGYEQYF

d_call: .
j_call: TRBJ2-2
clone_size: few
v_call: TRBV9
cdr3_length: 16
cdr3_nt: TGTGCCAGCAGCCCCCCCGGCCTAGTTTACACCGGGGAGCTGTTTTTT
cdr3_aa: CASSPPGLVYTGELFF

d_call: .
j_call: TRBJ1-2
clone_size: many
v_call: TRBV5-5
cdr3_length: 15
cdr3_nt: TGTGCCACCACGACGTCGGGGGGCGTTAACTATGGCTACACCTTC
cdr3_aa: CATTTSGGVNYGYTF

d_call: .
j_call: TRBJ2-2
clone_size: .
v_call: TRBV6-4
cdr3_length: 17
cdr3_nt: TGTGCCAGCAGCGACTACTACCCGACAGGAGACACCGGGGAGCTGTTTTTT
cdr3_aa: CASSDYYPTGDTGELFF

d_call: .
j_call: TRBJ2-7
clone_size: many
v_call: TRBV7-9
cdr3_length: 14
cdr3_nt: TGTGCCAGCAGCTCCGTACAGGGTAGAGGCGAGCAGTACTTC
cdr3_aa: CASSSVQGRGEQYF

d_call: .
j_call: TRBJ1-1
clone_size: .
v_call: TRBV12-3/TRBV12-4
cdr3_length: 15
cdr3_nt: TGTGCCAGCAGTTTGCAGGGACTGATGAACACTGAAGCTTTCTTT
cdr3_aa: CASSLQGLMNTEAFF

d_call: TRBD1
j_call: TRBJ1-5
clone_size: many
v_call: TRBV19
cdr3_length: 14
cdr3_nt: TGTGCCAGTAGTGTCGGACAGGTTGGGCAGCCCCAGCATTTT
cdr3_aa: CASSVGQVGQPQHF

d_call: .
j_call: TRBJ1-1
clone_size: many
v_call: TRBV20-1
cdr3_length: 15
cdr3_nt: TGCAGTGCTATACGATTCGGGCTTTTGGACACTGAAGCTTTCTTT
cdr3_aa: CSAIRFGLLDTEAFF

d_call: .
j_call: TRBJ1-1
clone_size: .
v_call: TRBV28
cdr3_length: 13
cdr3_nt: TGTGCCAGCAGTTTAATTTCGGTCACTGAAGCTTTCTTT
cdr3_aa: CASSLISVTEAFF

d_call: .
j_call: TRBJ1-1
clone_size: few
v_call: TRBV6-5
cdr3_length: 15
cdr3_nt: TGTGCCAGCAGTTACTCAGGGGCCATGAACACTGAAGCTTTCTTT
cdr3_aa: CASSYSGAMNTEAFF

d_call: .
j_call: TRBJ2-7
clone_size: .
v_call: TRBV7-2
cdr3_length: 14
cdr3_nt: TGTGCCAGCAGCCCACCGGGTGAGTCCTACGAGCAGTACTTC
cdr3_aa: CASSPPGESYEQYF

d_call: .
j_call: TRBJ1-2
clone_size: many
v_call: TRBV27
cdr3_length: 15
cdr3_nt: TGTGCCAGCAGAATAGGAAATACCAATAACTATGGCTACACCTTC
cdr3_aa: CASRIGNTNNYGYTF

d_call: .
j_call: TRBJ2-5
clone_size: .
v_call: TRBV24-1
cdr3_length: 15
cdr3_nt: TGTGCCACCAGTGATTCCGGAGGGGCATCAGAGACCCAGTACTTC
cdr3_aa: CATSDSGGASETQYF

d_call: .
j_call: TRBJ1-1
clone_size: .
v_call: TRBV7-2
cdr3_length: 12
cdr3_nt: TGTGCCAGCAGCTTGGATGTCACTGAAGCTTTCTTT
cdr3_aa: CASSLDVTEAFF

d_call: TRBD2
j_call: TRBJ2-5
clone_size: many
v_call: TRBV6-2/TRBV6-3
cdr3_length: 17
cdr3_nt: TGTGCCAGCAGTTACTTCTTTAGTCTAGCGGACCAAGAGACCCAGTACTTC
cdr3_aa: CASSYFFSLADQETQYF

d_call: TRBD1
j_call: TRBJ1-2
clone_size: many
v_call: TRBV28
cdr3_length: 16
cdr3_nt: TGTGCCAGCAGAGATTTAAGACAGGGGATTTCCTATGGCTACACCTTC
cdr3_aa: CASRDLRQGISYGYTF

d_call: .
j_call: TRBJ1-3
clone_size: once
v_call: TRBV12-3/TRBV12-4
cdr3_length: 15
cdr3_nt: TGTGCCAGCAGTTCGGGGGAGGATCCTGGAAACACCATATATTTT
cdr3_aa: CASSSGEDPGNTIYF

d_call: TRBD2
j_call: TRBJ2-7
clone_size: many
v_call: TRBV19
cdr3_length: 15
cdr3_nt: TGTGCCGGTAGTATAAGTAGCGGGAGCTCCTACGAGCAGTACTTC
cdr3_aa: CAGSISSGSSYEQYF

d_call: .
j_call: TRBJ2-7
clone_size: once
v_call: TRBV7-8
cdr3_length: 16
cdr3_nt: TGTGCCAGCAGCCCGTATACGAGACAGAACTCCTACGAGCAGTACTTC
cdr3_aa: CASSPYTRQNSYEQYF

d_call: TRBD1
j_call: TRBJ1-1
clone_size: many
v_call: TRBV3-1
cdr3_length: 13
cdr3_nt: TGTGCCAGCAGCTGGGGACAGGGGGCTGAAGCTTTCTTT
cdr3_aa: CASSWGQGAEAFF

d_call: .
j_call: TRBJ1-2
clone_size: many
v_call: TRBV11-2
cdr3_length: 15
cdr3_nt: TGTGCCAGCAGCCCCATTGACAGATCTAACTATGGCTACACCTTC
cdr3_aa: CASSPIDRSNYGYTF

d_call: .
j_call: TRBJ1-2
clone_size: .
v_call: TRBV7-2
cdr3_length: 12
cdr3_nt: TGTGCCAGCAGCCCTAGTCTGCATGGCTACACCTTC
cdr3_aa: CASSPSLHGYTF